This passage covers 20 T cell receptor beta chains from one sample sequenced in a study of cytomegalovirus exposure and HLA in healthy donors. The PCR ran on 60 Vbeta and 13 Jbeta primers. Clones were sequenced by immunoSEQ multiplex PCR, and TCRdb holds only the in-frame ones, with some missing. Of fewer than 120,000 clones in the sample, more than 75% were seen once. Material for sequencing was PBMCs. Receptors were obtained from a man aged 35 to 55 in good health and CMV-seronegative.

V is TRBV15 and J is TRBJ2-5; 14 nucleotides align to TRBD2. CDR3 size: 16 residues. V was clipped by 1 base and J by 5 bases; unmatched bases: 3. In germline, CDR1 is LNHNV, CDR2 YYDKDF (reference sequence). In DNA, the CDR3 is TGTGCCACCAGCAGAGGACTAGCGGGGGGGAGTGAGACCCAGTACTTC. Translating gives CATSRGLAGGSETQYF.

The V gene is TRBV5-1, the J gene TRBJ1-5; maybe TRBD1 (6 bases). V dropped 0 bases and J dropped 3 bases, with 16 bases sitting between them. The V gene's germline CDR1 is SGHRS and CDR2 YFSETQ. The CDR3 length is 17 residues. CDR3 in amino acids: CASSLGAGESDNQPQHF. DNA of the CDR3: TGCGCCAGCAGCTTGGGAGCAGGGGAAAGTGACAATCAGCCCCAGCATTTT.

This chain connects TRBV29-1 to TRBJ2-5; possible D gene TRBD1, 6 bases. CDR1 SQVTM and CDR2 ANQGSEA come from the germline V gene. This CDR3 region has 14 residues. V lost 3 bases and J lost 4, with 15 bases in between. This CDR3 is CSVDGGGSRETQYF. For the CDR3, the DNA is TGCAGCGTTGATGGGGGCGGATCTCGAGAGACCCAGTACTTC.

This clone is a singleton in its sample. The rearrangement uses TRBV11-1 and TRBJ1-1; D unresolved. From germline, CDR1 is SGHAT and CDR2 FQDESV (reference sequence). With 2 bases removed from V and 1 base from J, the gap between germline ends came to 11 bases. The CDR3 loop spans 15 amino acids. For the CDR3, the DNA is TGTGCCAGCAGCTTAATCAGCGCCCCGAACACTGAAGCTTTCTTT. As protein: CASSLISAPNTEAFF.

This rearrangement joins TRBV5-6 to TRBJ2-3, with 14 positions matching TRBD2. This CDR3 spans 16 amino acids. Trimming at V came to 1 base and at J to 7 bases, leaving 5 bases not matched to a gene. The germline gives CDR1 SGHDT, CDR2 YYEEEE. CDR3 protein: CASSLRLAGGLNTQYF. CDR3 nucleotides: TGTGCCAGCAGCTTGAGACTAGCGGGGGGGCTTAATACGCAGTATTTT. The full variable domain, completed using reference TRBV5-6 and TRBJ2-3, is DAGVTQSPTHLIKTRGQQVTLRCSPKSGHDTVSWYQQALGQGPQFIFQYYEEEERQRGNFPDRFSGHQFPNYSSELNVNALLLGDSALYLCASSLRLAGGLNTQYFGPGTRLTVL.

V is TRBV6-4 and J is TRBJ1-2; tentative D call: TRBD1 (6 bases). The CDR3 loop spans 13 amino acids. Germline V gives CDR1 MRHNA, CDR2 SNTAGT. V lost 4 bases and J lost 6, with 12 bases in between. CDR3 amino acids: CASSATGLNGYTF. The CDR3 region has the DNA TGTGCCAGCAGTGCCACAGGGTTGAATGGCTACACCTTC.

This clone came up once. The chain employs TRBV6-6 and TRBJ1-5; D is unresolved. The CDR3 length is 14 residues. Germline V CDR1 and CDR2: MNHNY, SVGAGI (reference sequence). Between the trimmed V and J ends, which lost 6 bases and 4 bases, there was a span of 13 bases. The chain's CDR3 is CASSPSQANQPQHF. The CDR3 bases are TGTGCCAGCAGCCCGAGCCAGGCGAATCAGCCCCAGCATTTT.

The gene calls are TRBV6-5 and TRBJ2-7, with D maybe TRBD1 (6 bases). The germline V and J ends were trimmed by 6 bases and 5 bases, with 17 bases remaining between them. This CDR3 is 14 amino acids long. The germline CDR1 and CDR2 sequences are MNHEY and SVGAGI. CDR3 in amino acids: CASRGHPESDEQYF. The CDR3 coding sequence is TGTGCCAGCAGGGGACACCCGGAATCCGACGAGCAGTACTTC.

The V call is TRBV6-5, the J call TRBJ1-1, with D possibly being TRBD1 (5 bases). Trimming removed 7 bases from V and 1 base from J, with 10 bases in between. The CDR3 is made up of 13 amino acids. Germline lookup yields CDR1 MNHEY and CDR2 SVGAGI. CDR3 DNA sequence: TGTGCCAGCACTCCCGGGGGGAACACTGAAGCTTTCTTT. Translating gives CASTPGGNTEAFF.

This sequence joins TRBV30 and TRBJ1-6; tentative D call: TRBD1 (5 bases). V dropped 4 bases and J dropped 6 bases, with 10 bases sitting between them. The CDR3 runs to 13 residues. CDR1 and CDR2 from the germline V gene are GTSNPN and SVGIG (reference sequence). CDR3: CAWKWGTNSPLHF. The DNA of the CDR3 is TGTGCCTGGAAGTGGGGCACTAATTCACCCCTCCACTTT.

V gene TRBV11-2 combines with J gene TRBJ2-1, with D perhaps TRBD2 (5 bases). V lost 3 bases, J lost 5 bases, and 14 bases lay in between. Looked up from germline, CDR1 is SGHAT and CDR2 is FQNNGV. The CDR3 loop spans 15 amino acids. The CDR3 spells CASSFPRGRHNEQFF. In DNA, the CDR3 is TGTGCCAGCAGCTTTCCCCGGGGTAGACACAATGAGCAGTTCTTC.

This chain links TRBV28 with TRBJ1-1; D remains unclear. V lost 1 base and J 8 bases, leaving 8 bases between the germline ends. The CDR3 sequence is 12 residues long. Germline lookup yields CDR1 MDHEN and CDR2 SYDVKM. The CDR3 nucleotides read TGTGCCAGCAGTTTATTGTCGGGGGAAGCTTTCTTT. It codes for CASSLLSGEAFF.

The chain carries TRBV28 and TRBJ1-1; D may be TRBD1 (5 bases). Looked up from germline, CDR1 is MDHEN and CDR2 is SYDVKM. V was cut by 10 bases and J by 0 bases, with 15 bases left in between. The CDR3 length is 14 residues. CDR3 sequence: CATQWSRVNTEAFF. DNA of the CDR3: TGTGCCACGCAGTGGTCCAGGGTGAACACTGAAGCTTTCTTT.

The genes are TRBV7-9 and TRBJ1-2, with D possibly being TRBD1 (6 bases). The CDR3 length is 14 residues. Germline V gives CDR1 SEHNR, CDR2 FQNEAQ (reference sequence). V shed 1 base and J shed 5 bases, with 11 bases lying between them. The DNA for the CDR3 is TGTGCCAGCAGCTTAGGGACAGCATCTTATGGCTACACCTTC. Protein sequence: CASSLGTASYGYTF.

J is TRBJ2-1 and V is TRBV7-9, with 13 bases lining up with TRBD2. Trimming cost V 7 bases and J 8 bases; bases outside gene matches: 8. The CDR3 totals 15 residues. Germline-derived CDR1 and CDR2 are SEHNR and FQNEAQ (reference sequence). CDR3 sequence reads: CASTLTSGGLDEQFF. The CDR3 DNA follows: TGTGCCAGCACCCTGACTAGCGGGGGGCTGGATGAGCAGTTCTTC.

The V call is TRBV5-1, the J call TRBJ2-5; D might be TRBD1 (5 bases). The V and J ends lost 0 bases and 6 bases respectively, with 9 bases between them. This CDR3 is built from 13 residues. The V gene's germline CDR1 is SGHRS and CDR2 YFSETQ. The CDR3 here is CASSLEQGKTQYF. CDR3 DNA sequence: TGCGCCAGCAGCTTGGAGCAGGGCAAGACCCAGTACTTC.

J is TRBJ2-6 and V is TRBV5-1, with TRBD2 as a possible D gene (7 bases). V lost 7 bases and J lost 2, with 10 bases in between. The CDR3 totals 14 residues. Germline CDR1 and CDR2: SGHRS and YFSETQ. CDR3 protein: CASGGATGANVLTF. The CDR3, as DNA: TGCGCCAGCGGGGGGGCTACTGGGGCCAACGTCCTGACTTTC.

This clone has just one count. This chain uses TRBV2 with TRBJ1-1; TRBD1 is a possible D gene (5 bases). Germline loops: CDR1 SNHLY, CDR2 FYNNEI. The CDR3 loop spans 12 amino acids. The germline V and J ends were trimmed by 2 bases and 6 bases, with 7 bases remaining between them. Here the CDR3 reads CASSERQSEAFF. CDR3 nucleotides: TGTGCCAGCAGTGAAAGACAGTCTGAAGCTTTCTTT.

This chain uses TRBV28 with TRBJ1-1; tentative D call: TRBD1 (6 bases). CDR3 length: 13 residues. CDR1 and CDR2 (germline): MDHEN, SYDVKM. V was shortened by 6 bases and J by 1 base, with 9 bases between the two germline ends. The CDR3, as DNA: TGTGCCAGCAGATCACAGGGGAACACTGAAGCTTTCTTT. It is translated as CASRSQGNTEAFF.

V gene TRBV5-1 combines with J gene TRBJ2-5; 15 nucleotides align to TRBD2. The V gene's germline CDR1 is SGHRS and CDR2 YFSETQ. The junction had 3 bases not matched to a gene; V was cut back by 4 bases and J by 2 bases. This CDR3 has 16 amino acids. CDR3 nucleotide sequence: TGCGCCAGCAGCACGGGACTAGCGGGGGGACAAGAGACCCAGTACTTC. This translates into CASSTGLAGGQETQYF.